Each of the 4 T cell receptor beta chains below was sequenced from the same sample in a study of cytomegalovirus exposure and HLA in healthy donors. TCRdb keeps only in-frame clones here, not all; method: immunoSEQ multiplex PCR. This sample has 110,000 to 150,000 clones, with roughly nine tenths found just once. Sequencing was done on a sample of PBMCs. The source of these receptors is a man between 18 and 29 years old in good health and CMV-seronegative.

The chain employs TRBV5-4 and TRBJ2-1; 11 bases line up with TRBD1. The CDR3 has 16 residues. CDR1 SGHNT and CDR2 YYREEE come from the germline V gene (reference sequence). The V and J ends lost 3 bases and 3 bases, in that order; junction bases with no gene match: 5. CDR3 sequence: CASSSDGTGGYNEQFF. The CDR3 DNA sequence: TGTGCCAGCAGCTCGGACGGGACAGGGGGCTACAATGAGCAGTTCTTC.

The chain carries TRBV7-2 and TRBJ2-7; 11 positions agree with TRBD2. Per germline, CDR1 SGHTA and CDR2 FQGNSA. The trim removed 5 bases at V and 7 bases at J, leaving 7 bases unmatched. CDR3 length equals 14 residues. CDR3 region: CASSPPPSGREQYF. The CDR3 nucleotides read TGTGCCAGCAGCCCCCCCCCTAGCGGGAGGGAGCAGTACTTC.

V and J are TRBV25-1 and TRBJ2-7, with D possibly being TRBD2 (6 bases). Germline V gene sequence: CDR1 MGHDK, CDR2 SYGVNS. V was cut by 4 bases and J by 3 bases, with 10 bases left in between. The CDR3 length is 13 residues. CDR3: CASSALGGYEQYF. The CDR3 DNA follows: TGTGCCAGCAGTGCTCTGGGAGGCTACGAGCAGTACTTC.

This chain uses TRBV5-1 with TRBJ2-2; TRBD1 matches at 7 bases. The V gene end was trimmed by 3 bases and the J gene end by 2 bases; junction bases not matched to a gene: 7. The CDR3 consists of 16 residues. The germline V gene encodes CDR1 SGHRS and CDR2 YFSETQ. CDR3 loop: CASSSPGQRNTGELFF. The CDR3 nucleotides read TGCGCCAGCAGCTCCCCGGGACAGCGTAACACCGGGGAGCTGTTTTTT. Supplemented by reference TRBV5-1 and TRBJ2-2, the full variable domain reads KAGVTQTPRYLIKTRGQQVTLSCSPISGHRSVSWYQQTPGQGLQFLFEYFSETQRNKGNFPGRFSGRQFSNSRSEMNVSTLELGDSALYLCASSSPGQRNTGELFFGEGSRLTVL.